This T cell receptor beta chain comes out of a study of graft-versus-host responses after intestinal transplantation. Whole-study context: Every recipient had anti-thymocyte globulin induction and 2 to 4 years of tacrolimus plus steroids.

Study-wide points: Declining HvG levels early post-transplant were linked to peak circulating GvH clone levels. Investigators detected GvH clones in recipient marrow, with some emerging earlier in ileum or blood. Graft-donor T cell macrochimerism coincided with high graft-versus-host to host-versus-graft clonal ratios in allografts.

The CDR3 is made up of 17 amino acids. CDR1 MGHRA and CDR2 YSYEKL come from the germline V gene. The V end lost 4 bases, the J end lost 1 base, and 17 bases lay between the germline ends. As regards this clone: Its specificity is unknown.

Generated by immunoSEQ multiplex PCR, the TCRdb table keeps only in-frame clones and is missing some. Of roughly 11,000 clones in the sample, about 80% were seen once. Tissue from the graft was processed to free its intraepithelial and lamina propria lymphocytes. The sequencing used ileum tissue, collected around 140 days after intestinal transplantation. The J gene is TRBJ2-4, the V gene TRBV4-1; TRBD2 is a possible D gene (6 bases). The origin of this receptor is a human patient who received an intestinal transplant, so some T cells may come from the graft donor. The CDR3 bases are TGCGCCAGCAGCCCCCGAGTTGGAGGGCGGGCCAAAAACATTCAGTACTTC. Encoded protein: CASSPRVGGRAKNIQYF.